Sequencing of this TCR beta chain was carried out in a study of CD8+ T cells in alopecia areata. Overall study context: Tofacitinib exposure lasted 6 to 18 months, followed by 6 months off drug.

Alopecia areata patients gave lesional scalp punch biopsies and peripheral blood samples. The CDR3 is 11 amino acids. CDR1 is DFQATT, CDR2 SNEGSKA, per germline (reference sequence). Reverse transcribed after extraction, RNA yielded cDNA as the sequencing template. Data came from immunoSEQ multiplex PCR; TCRdb stores just in-frame clones and leaves some out. This sample has about 120,000 clones; 35% to 45% occur once, and the top ten carry 3% to 3.5%. This rearrangement joins TRBV20-1 to TRBJ1-2; D gene uncertain. The TCR sequence derives from a human donor with alopecia areata. The sequenced sample consisted of CD4+ T cells sorted from blood. The CDR3 protein is CRGAGRYGYTF. Here the CDR3 DNA reads TGCAGGGGAGCGGGGAGGTATGGCTACACCTTC.